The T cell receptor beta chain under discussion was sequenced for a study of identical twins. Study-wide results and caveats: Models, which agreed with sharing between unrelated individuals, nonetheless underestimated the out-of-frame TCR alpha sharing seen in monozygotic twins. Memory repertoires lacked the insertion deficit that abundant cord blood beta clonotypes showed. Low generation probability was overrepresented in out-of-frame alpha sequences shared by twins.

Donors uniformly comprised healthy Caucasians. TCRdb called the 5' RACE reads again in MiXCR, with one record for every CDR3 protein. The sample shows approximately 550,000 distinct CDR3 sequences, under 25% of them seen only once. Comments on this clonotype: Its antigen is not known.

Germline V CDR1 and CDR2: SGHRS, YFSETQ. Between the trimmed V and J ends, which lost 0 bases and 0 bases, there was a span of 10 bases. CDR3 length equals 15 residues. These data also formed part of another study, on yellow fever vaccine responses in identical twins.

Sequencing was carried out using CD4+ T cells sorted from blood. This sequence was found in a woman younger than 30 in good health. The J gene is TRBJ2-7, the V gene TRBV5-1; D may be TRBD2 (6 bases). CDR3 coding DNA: TGCGCCAGCAGCTTGGTGGTGGGAGGCTCCTACGAGCAGTACTTC. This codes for CASSLVVGGSYEQYF.